These 20 T cell receptor beta chains came from one sample sequenced in a study of blood T cell repertoires in COVID-19. Generated by immunoSEQ multiplex PCR, the TCRdb table keeps only in-frame clones and is missing some. The sample contains 70,000 to 95,000 clones, 80% to 90% of which appear only once. The specimen was peripheral blood. Receptors were obtained from a man between 65 and 85 years old with active or convalescent COVID-19.

The CDR3 reads CATSDSYSVNTQYF. In DNA, the CDR3 is TGTGCCACCAGTGATTCATACTCCGTAAATACGCAGTATTTT. The chain has TRBV24-1 and TRBJ2-3; D is unresolved. CDR3 length: 14 residues. CDR1 is KGHDR and CDR2 is SFDVKD in the germline V gene. Trimming took off 2 bases at V and 7 bases at J, with 12 bases between the two ends.

The V gene is TRBV7-9, the J gene TRBJ2-1; no definite D call. Trimming stripped 1 base from V and 4 bases from J, with 5 bases between. CDR3 length: 13 amino acids. Germline V gene sequence: CDR1 SEHNR, CDR2 FQNEAQ (reference sequence). DNA of the CDR3: TGTGCCAGCAGCTTAGGCGCGTACAATGAGCAGTTCTTC. Translated, it gives CASSLGAYNEQFF.

The V call is TRBV16, the J call TRBJ2-1; 10 nucleotides align to TRBD2. Germline V lookup: CDR1 KGHSY, CDR2 FQNENV. The J segment lost 9 bases and the V segment lost 0 bases, leaving 8 bases of the junction unmatched. The CDR3 sequence is 16 residues long. CDR3 sequence: CASSQSSSGRVGEQFF. CDR3 nucleotides: TGTGCCAGCAGCCAATCCAGCAGCGGGAGGGTTGGTGAGCAGTTCTTC.

V usage is TRBV5-1 and J usage is TRBJ1-5; tentatively, D is TRBD1 (5 bases). The CDR3 has 15 residues. Trimming removed 0 bases at V and 2 bases at J, with 9 bases between. The germline gives CDR1 SGHRS, CDR2 YFSETQ. The CDR3 is CASSLGPGGNQPQHF. The CDR3 region has the DNA TGCGCCAGCAGCTTGGGACCGGGGGGCAATCAGCCCCAGCATTTT.

The genes are TRBV5-1 and TRBJ1-2, with no clear D. V lost 6 bases and J lost 4, with 13 bases in between. This CDR3 region has 13 residues. Germline V lookup: CDR1 SGHRS, CDR2 YFSETQ. CDR3 protein: CASTPGSFYGYTF. For the CDR3, the DNA is TGCGCCAGCACCCCGGGAAGCTTCTATGGCTACACCTTC.

This rearrangement joins TRBV30 to TRBJ1-6, with a possible D match to TRBD1 (5 bases). Germline assignment: CDR1 GTSNPN and CDR2 SVGIG (reference sequence). V dropped 3 bases and J dropped 0 bases, with 9 bases sitting between them. CDR3 length equals 15 residues. For the CDR3, the DNA is TGTGCCTGGAGGGGGGGGAGCTCCTATAATTCACCCCTCCACTTT. Translating it yields CAWRGGSSYNSPLHF.

This clone was observed a handful of times. V is TRBV7-2 and J is TRBJ1-2, with D unresolved. This CDR3 region has 12 residues. CDR1 and CDR2 (germline): SGHTA, FQGNSA. V lost 2 bases and J lost 5, with 6 bases in between. CDR3 sequence reads: CASSLPGYGYTF. The CDR3 DNA sequence: TGTGCCAGCAGCTTACCAGGTTATGGCTACACCTTC.

The chain has TRBV7-9 and TRBJ2-3; the D gene is possibly TRBD2 (6 bases). The CDR3 loop spans 14 amino acids. CDR1 is SEHNR and CDR2 is FQNEAQ in the germline V gene (reference sequence). V lost 3 bases, J lost 0 bases, and 7 bases lay in between. The CDR3 DNA is TGTGCCAGCAGCTTTGGGACTAGCACAGATACGCAGTATTTT. It is translated as CASSFGTSTDTQYF.

V usage is TRBV7-9 and J usage is TRBJ1-3; D remains unclear. The germline CDR1 and CDR2 sequences are SEHNR and FQNEAQ (reference sequence). The CDR3 contains 15 residues. Between the trimmed V and J ends, which lost 2 bases and 0 bases, there was a span of 8 bases. CDR3 in amino acids: CASSLTSPSGNTIYF. CDR3 DNA: TGTGCCAGCAGCTTAACCAGTCCCTCTGGAAACACCATATATTTT.

The V and J genes are TRBV7-2 and TRBJ2-1; 7 bases fit TRBD2. V dropped 3 bases and J dropped 9; count of bases not matched to a gene: 8. CDR3 size: 14 residues. Germline V lookup: CDR1 SGHTA, CDR2 FQGNSA. CDR3 nucleotide sequence: TGTGCCAGCAGCTTCGGACTAGGGGAAGCTGAGCAGTTCTTC. This encodes CASSFGLGEAEQFF.

This chain connects TRBV7-9 to TRBJ2-7, with TRBD1 identical over 7 bases. Per germline, CDR1 SEHNR and CDR2 FQNEAQ (reference sequence). The CDR3 has 13 residues. The V and J ends lost 6 bases and 4 bases, in that order; junction bases with no gene match: 6. The CDR3 reads CASRKGQNYEQYF. CDR3 sequence (DNA): TGTGCCAGCAGAAAGGGACAGAATTACGAGCAGTACTTC.

This chain uses TRBV6-2 or TRBV6-3 with TRBJ2-1; possibly TRBD1 for D (5 bases). Germline CDR1 reads MNHEY; CDR2 reads SVGEGT. The CDR3 totals 13 residues. Between the trimmed V and J ends, which lost 2 bases and 8 bases, there was a span of 10 bases. As DNA, the CDR3 is TGTGCCAGCAGTTACGACAGCTTCGATGAGCAGTTCTTC. It encodes CASSYDSFDEQFF.

V is TRBV14 and J is TRBJ1-5; the D is unclear. In germline, CDR1 is SGHDN, CDR2 FVKESK. V lost 4 bases and J 0 bases, leaving 10 bases between the germline ends. The length of the CDR3 is 15 residues. The CDR3 DNA reads TGTGCCAGCAGCCCATCCGGGAATAGCAATCAGCCCCAGCATTTT. It encodes CASSPSGNSNQPQHF. Full variable domain (missing parts from reference TRBV14 and TRBJ1-5): EAGVTQFPSHSVIEKGQTVTLRCDPISGHDNLYWYRRVMGKEIKFLLHFVKESKQDESGMPNNRFLAERTGGTYSTLKVQPAELEDSGVYFCASSPSGNSNQPQHFGDGTRLSIL.

This sequence joins TRBV9 and TRBJ2-3; no definite D call. The CDR3 is made up of 12 amino acids. V lost 5 bases, J lost 3 bases, and 7 bases lay in between. Per the germline V gene, CDR1 is SGDLS and CDR2 is YYNGEE. CDR3 in amino acids: CASSPITDTQYF. In nucleotides, the CDR3 is TGTGCCAGCAGTCCTATTACAGATACGCAGTATTTT.

This chain uses TRBV4-3 with TRBJ2-7; possibly TRBD1 for D (6 bases). Germline assignment: CDR1 LGHNA and CDR2 YSLEER. V was trimmed by 0 bases and J by 9 bases, leaving 21 bases between them. There are 16 residues in the CDR3. CDR3 bases: TGCGCCAGCAGCCAAGATACAACAGGGACCCTCGCTTGGCAGTACTTC. Amino acid sequence: CASSQDTTGTLAWQYF.

The rearrangement joins TRBV5-1 to TRBJ1-5; D unclear. V was pared by 1 base and J by 1 base, with 9 bases between. Germline V gene lookup returns CDR1 SGHRS and CDR2 YFSETQ. The CDR3 totals 15 residues. CDR3 bases: TGCGCCAGCAGCTTGAGCGGTGTCAGCAATCAGCCCCAGCATTTT. Its protein is CASSLSGVSNQPQHF.

The rearrangement links TRBV10-3 to TRBJ1-6; the D is unclear. Germline V gene lookup returns CDR1 ENHRY and CDR2 SYGVKD. V was clipped by 3 bases and J by 7 bases, with 13 bases between them. This CDR3 is 15 amino acids long. The CDR3: CAISERERGNSPLHF. For the CDR3, the DNA is TGTGCCATCAGTGAAAGGGAACGAGGGAATTCACCCCTCCACTTT.

The V and J genes are TRBV7-2 and TRBJ2-5; 14 bases are a match to TRBD2. The CDR3 has 16 residues. Germline loops: CDR1 SGHTA, CDR2 FQGNSA. Trimming cost V 4 bases and J 6 bases; bases outside gene matches: 7. The CDR3, as DNA: TGTGCCAGCAGCTCGGCGACTAGCGGGAGGGTGAAGACCCAGTACTTC. This translates into CASSSATSGRVKTQYF.

V and J are TRBV28 and TRBJ1-1; 8 nucleotides match TRBD1. The trim removed 11 bases at V and 3 bases at J, leaving 14 bases unmatched. The CDR3 length is 15 residues. The germline gives CDR1 MDHEN, CDR2 SYDVKM. The CDR3 loop reads CASRAGGLGDTEAFF. The CDR3 region has the DNA TGTGCCTCACGGGCAGGGGGCTTAGGAGACACTGAAGCTTTCTTT.

The rearrangement links TRBV27 to TRBJ1-5, with D unclear. The CDR3 consists of 15 residues. Germline CDR1 reads MNHEY; CDR2 reads SMNVEV (reference sequence). V was trimmed by 0 bases and J by 6 bases, leaving 12 bases between them. The CDR3 spells CASSLSSTVGQPQHF. In DNA form, the CDR3 reads TGTGCCAGCAGTTTATCGAGTACAGTTGGTCAGCCCCAGCATTTT.